Detailed here is one TCR beta chain. The clone's antigen remains unknown. No base qualities exist here, and no much larger clone lies one base off it. The data were obtained in a study of blood T cell repertoires in COVID-19 (TCRdb year 2020). In terms of the full investigation: Samples covering the acute and convalescent phases of COVID-19 were provided by collaborators in the United States, Italy and Spain. The repertoires were made available in a free public database intended to serve as a resource for research on the immune response to SARS-CoV-2. Samples came from the ongoing ImmuneRACE study (first 160 participants) plus 1,254 subjects from 6 global collaborators. HLA class I and class II types, where available, came from metadata supplied by the sample provider rather than from assay-based typing. Subjects who had been exposed to COVID-19, were actively infected with it, or had recovered from it provided the deeply sampled blood TCRbeta repertoires that made up the dataset. The prospective study material was composed of cDNA or gDNA derived from T cells, B-cell-depleted T cells, or PBMCs. A de-identified subject ID, COVID-19 status, age in years and sex were almost always included in the sample metadata. Broader findings and caveats from the paper: The quantity of clinical and demographic metadata differed by source and by participant and was supplied without curation.

Each collaborating institution followed its own protocols to collect whole blood in K2EDTA tubes. For TCRbeta analysis, collaborator samples were shipped as frozen whole blood, as isolated PBMCs, or as DNA extracted from either sample type. TCRbeta CDR3 regions were amplified from genomic DNA by means of the immunoSEQ Assay, a bias-controlled multiplex PCR. In the source study's methods: The number of nucleated cells in each sample was estimated by amplification of reference gene primers within the assay. To quantify the absolute abundance of each unique TCRbeta CDR3 rearrangement, sequence reads were collapsed and filtered. For each sample, productive Simpson clonality was calculated as the square root of Simpson's diversity index over productive rearrangements. Imported from immuneACCESS, the table was reduced by TCRdb to in-frame sequences with V and J called. These copies leave out some clones; in studies compared against another copy, an unresolved V gene accounts for under half, and the cause of the remainder is not known. For V, J and clone size, that table is used; D and trimming come from the DNA. The sample table shows some 270,000 clones, and roughly 89% are seen once. The biggest ten clones account for roughly 2.2% of the sample.

Per the germline V gene, LGHNT is the CDR1 and FRNRAP is the CDR2. The CDR3 goes from the cysteine to the phenylalanine over 14 residues. The sequence is cut down to CDR3 DNA, 42 bases in frame from base 1. The junction shows trimming of 3 bases on V and 4 bases on J, and the gene matches do not reach 4 bases of it. This sequence originates from a man aged 50 or older with acute or convalescent COVID-19. The sample consisted of peripheral blood. Rearrangement joined TRBV12-5 to TRBJ2-3; 7 central bases correspond to TRBD1. CDR3 sequence: CASGLPTGSDTQYF. In nucleotides, the sequence is TGTGCTAGTGGTTTACCGACAGGGTCAGATACGCAGTATTTT. The full variable domain, completed from the reference TRBV12-5 and TRBJ2-3 proteins outside the CDR3, reads DARVTQTPRHKVTEMGQEVTMRCQPILGHNTVFWYRQTMMQGLELLAYFRNRAPLDDSGMPKDRFSAEMPDATLATLKIQPSEPRDSAVYFCASGLPTGSDTQYFGPGTRLTVL.